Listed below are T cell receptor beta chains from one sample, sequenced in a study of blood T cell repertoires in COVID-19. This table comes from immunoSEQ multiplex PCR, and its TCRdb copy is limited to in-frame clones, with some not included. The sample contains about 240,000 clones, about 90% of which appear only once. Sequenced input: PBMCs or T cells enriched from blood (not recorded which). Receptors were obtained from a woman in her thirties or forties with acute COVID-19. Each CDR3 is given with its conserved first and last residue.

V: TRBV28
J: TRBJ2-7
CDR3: CASSLWQGTYEQYF

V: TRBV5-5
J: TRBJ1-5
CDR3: CASSMTGVNQPQHF

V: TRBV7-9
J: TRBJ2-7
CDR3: CASSLSGSYEQYF

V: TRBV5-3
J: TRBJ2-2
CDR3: CARSLTSGRAKITGELFF

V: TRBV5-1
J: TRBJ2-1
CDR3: CASSLETPLSVSDEQFF

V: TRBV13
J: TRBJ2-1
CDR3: CASSLGLGDEQFF

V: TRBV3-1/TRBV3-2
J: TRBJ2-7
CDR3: CASSQSRGWDEQYF

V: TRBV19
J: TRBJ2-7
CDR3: CASRRAGTGDYEQYF

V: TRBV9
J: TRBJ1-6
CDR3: CASSVGGQNNSPLHF

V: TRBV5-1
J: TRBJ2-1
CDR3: CASSPVSSYNEQFF

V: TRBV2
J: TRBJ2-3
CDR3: CASSGEAGWGTDTQYF

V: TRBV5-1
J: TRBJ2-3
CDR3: CASSLVGLAADTQYF

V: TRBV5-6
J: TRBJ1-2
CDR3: CASSSRQVLGYTF

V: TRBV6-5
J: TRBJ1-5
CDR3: CASGLGQFNQPQHF

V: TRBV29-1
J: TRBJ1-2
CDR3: CSVVSPGGGYTF

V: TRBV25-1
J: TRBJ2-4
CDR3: CASRKDSNIQYF

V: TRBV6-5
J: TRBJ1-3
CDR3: CASSRLNSGNTIYF

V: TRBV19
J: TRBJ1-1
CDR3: CASTLLGNTEAFF

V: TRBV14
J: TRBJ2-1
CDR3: CASSQPYPGLAGGLSRNEQFF

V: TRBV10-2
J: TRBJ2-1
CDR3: CASRKTSGSYNEQFF

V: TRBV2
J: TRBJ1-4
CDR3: CASSGQTNEKLFF

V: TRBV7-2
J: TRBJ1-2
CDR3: CASSSRQGAHGYTF

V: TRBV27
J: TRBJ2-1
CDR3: CASNSIQGANEQFF

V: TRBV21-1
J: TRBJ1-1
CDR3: CASSKPFCKMNPTGGGDTEAFF

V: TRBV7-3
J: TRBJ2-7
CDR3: CASSLQFDPIRDEQYF

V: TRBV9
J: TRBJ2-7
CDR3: CASSLGQGAFYEQYF

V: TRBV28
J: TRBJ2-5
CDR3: CASSPLPQRETQYF

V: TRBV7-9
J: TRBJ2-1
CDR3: CASSLPRTQEQFF

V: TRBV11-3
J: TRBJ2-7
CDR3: CASSLERGLAGNYEQYF

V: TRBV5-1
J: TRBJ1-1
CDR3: CASSRGQSNTEAFF

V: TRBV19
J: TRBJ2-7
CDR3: CATRGTSGYEQYF

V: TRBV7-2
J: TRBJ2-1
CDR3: CASSFGSGRPGEQFF

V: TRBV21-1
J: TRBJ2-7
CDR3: CASRAQGSYEQYF

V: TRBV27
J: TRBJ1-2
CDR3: CASSPGQGYGYTF

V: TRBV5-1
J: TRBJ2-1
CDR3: CASSFAGTGSYNEQFF

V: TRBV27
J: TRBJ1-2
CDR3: CASSYTNSGARVGYTF

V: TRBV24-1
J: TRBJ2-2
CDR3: CATSEPDRGHTGELFF

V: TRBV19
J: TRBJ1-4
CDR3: CASSAPTGGYEKLFF

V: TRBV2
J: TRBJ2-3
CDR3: CASSEGPADTQYF

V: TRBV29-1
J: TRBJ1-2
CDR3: CSARKTGNYGYTF

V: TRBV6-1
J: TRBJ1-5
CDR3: CASSEVGRGSQPQHF

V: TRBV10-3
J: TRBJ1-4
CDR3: CAISEGAREKLFF

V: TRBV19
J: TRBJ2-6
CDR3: CASKSSSGANVLTF

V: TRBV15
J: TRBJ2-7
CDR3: CATSGRAADGRSSYEQYF

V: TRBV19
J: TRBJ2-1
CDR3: CASSIEGASSNEQFF

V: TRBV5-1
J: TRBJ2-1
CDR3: CANWTGRPGLGGSYNEQFF

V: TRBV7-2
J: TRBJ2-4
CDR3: CASSLDVGDRVNF